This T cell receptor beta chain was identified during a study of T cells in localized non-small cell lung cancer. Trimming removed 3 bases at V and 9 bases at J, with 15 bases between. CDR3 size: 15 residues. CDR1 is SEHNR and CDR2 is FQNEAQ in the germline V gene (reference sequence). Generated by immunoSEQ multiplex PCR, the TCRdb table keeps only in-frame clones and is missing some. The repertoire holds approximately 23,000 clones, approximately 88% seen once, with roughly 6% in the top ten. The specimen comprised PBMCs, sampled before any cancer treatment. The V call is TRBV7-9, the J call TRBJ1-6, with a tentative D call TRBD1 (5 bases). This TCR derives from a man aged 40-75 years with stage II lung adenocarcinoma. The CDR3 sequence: CASSLLQVASSPLHF. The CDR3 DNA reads TGTGCCAGCAGCTTGTTACAGGTTGCATCTTCACCCCTCCACTTT.